The 3 T cell receptor beta chains listed next were all sequenced from one sample in a study of technical replicates of blood from several donors (dated by TCRdb to about 2017). Library prep was done by the immunoSEQ multiplex PCR assay. Entries here come from immuneACCESS through TCRdb and include only in-frame sequences with V and J called. Some clones fail to appear in such tables; in the studies checked, an unresolved V gene covers under half of the shortfall, and the cause of the remainder is unknown. For this sample there are about 70,000 clones; around 97% appear just once. The ten largest clones take up 0.21% of the sample. Source material: T cells isolated from PBMCs. These receptors all stem from a human donor in good health.

This chain's CDR3 is CASSHPGGTFF. The CDR3 DNA reads as TGCGCCAGCAGCCACCCAGGGGGAACTTTCTTT. The V gene is TRBV4-1, the J gene TRBJ1-1, with 7 bases aligning to TRBD1. V shed 3 bases and J 12 bases; nucleotides not matched to a gene: 4. The CDR3 totals 11 residues. Germline values: CDR1 MGHRA, CDR2 YSYEKL.

This chain connects TRBV28 to TRBJ1-5; TRBD1 is a possible D gene (5 bases). This CDR3 region has 14 residues. The germline V and J ends were trimmed by 6 bases and 4 bases, with 13 bases remaining between them. The germline gives CDR1 MDHEN, CDR2 SYDVKM. The CDR3 DNA sequence: TGTGCCAGCAGAGTCCCGGGGGGGAATCAGCCCCAGCATTTT. Translating it yields CASRVPGGNQPQHF.

The genes are TRBV5-8 and TRBJ1-1; perhaps TRBD1 as D (5 bases). Germline-derived CDR1 and CDR2 are SGHTS and YDEGEE. Between the trimmed V and J ends, which lost 0 bases and 0 bases, there was a span of 12 bases. This CDR3 contains 16 residues. CDR3 region: CASSLGHPGLNTEAFF. CDR3 coding DNA: TGTGCCAGCAGCTTGGGACACCCAGGGCTGAACACTGAAGCTTTCTTT.